This T cell receptor (beta chain) was profiled in a study of patients and donors after allogeneic stem cell transplantation. TCRdb reanalysed the RT-PCR reads using MiXCR and keeps one entry per CDR3 protein. The sample consists of 800,000 to 1,000,000 distinct CDR3 sequences, roughly 18% of them appearing once. Regarding this clonotype: The junction differs from germline at one of its ends, possibly a read error.

Germline CDR1 KGHSY, CDR2 FQNENV. The CDR3 runs 12 residues. This clonotype originated in a human donor who was either an allogeneic HSCT recipient or a stem cell or donor lymphocyte infusion donor (not recorded which). It is not recorded whose cells these are; they may come from a transplant donor. The chain is built from TRBV16 and TRBJ1-2; D unclear. Sequenced sample: blood, either unsorted or a sorted T cell fraction (not recorded which). The CDR3 reads CGSSQSSHGYTF. The CDR3 region has the DNA TGTGGCAGCAGCCAATCGAGCCATGGCTACACCTTC.